The 8 T cell receptor beta chains below come from one sample, sequenced in a study of T cells in Graves' hyperthyroidism and ophthalmopathy. RNA transcripts were the template for amplifying TCR beta CDR3 regions. HTBI primers were employed in a first-round RT-PCR of the TCR CDR3. One entry per CDR3 protein, called by TCRdb with MiXCR from the multiplex PCR reads. This sample has approximately 720,000 distinct CDR3 sequences, with around 20% found just once. What was sequenced was blood. The receptor source for this set is a woman between 45 and 65 years old with Graves' hyperthyroidism that later progressed to Graves' ophthalmopathy.

The table lists this clonotype with a few counts. The V and J genes are TRBV6-1 and TRBJ2-3; the D gene could be TRBD1 or TRBD2 (5 bases each). Germline V gene sequence: CDR1 MNHNS, CDR2 SASEGT. This CDR3 is 13 amino acids long. Deletions cut 11 bases from V and 0 bases from J, with 12 bases between. The CDR3 spells CAGWGTSTDTQYF. The CDR3 coding sequence is TGTGCCGGTTGGGGGACCAGCACAGATACGCAGTATTTT.

V gene TRBV20-1 combines with J gene TRBJ2-5; possibly TRBD2 for D (6 bases). The CDR3 has 12 amino acids. The germline gives CDR1 DFQATT, CDR2 SNEGSKA (reference sequence). The V end lost 5 bases, the J end lost 3 bases, and 10 bases lay between the germline ends. The DNA for the CDR3 is TGCAGTGCTCCGCGGGGCGAAGAGACCCAGTACTTC. Its protein product is CSAPRGEETQYF.

This clonotype was seen at least ten times. This chain uses TRBV3-1 with TRBJ2-5, with 10 bases matching TRBD2. This CDR3 has 15 residues. V shed 4 bases and J 3 bases; nucleotides not matched to a gene: 5. Germline CDR1 and CDR2: LGHDT and YNNKEL (reference sequence). This CDR3 reads CASSRAGTSEETQYF. Here the CDR3 DNA reads TGTGCCAGCAGCCGAGCCGGGACTAGCGAAGAGACCCAGTACTTC.

As regards this clonotype: One end of the junction varies from germline; a read error may be responsible. V is TRBV27 and J is TRBJ1-2, with 9 bases identical to TRBD1. The germline V gene has CDR1 MNHEY and CDR2 SMNVEV (reference sequence). This CDR3 has 13 amino acids. This chain's CDR3 is CAGSFGTGNGYTF. The CDR3 DNA follows: TGTGCCGGCAGTTTCGGGACAGGGAACGGCTACACCTTC.

This clonotype was detected only a few times. This chain connects TRBV19 to TRBJ1-3; D is ambiguous. Trimming left V 2 bases short and J 0 bases short, with 11 bases between. This CDR3 contains 16 residues. Germline loops: CDR1 LNHDA, CDR2 SQIVND (reference sequence). The CDR3 DNA reads as TGTGCCAGTAGTATAAGAGACGGGTCCTCTGGAAACACCATATATTTT. This encodes CASSIRDGSSGNTIYF.

The sample holds many counts of this clonotype. The chain combines TRBV3-1 with TRBJ2-3; 14 bases line up with TRBD2. V was pared by 3 bases and J by 4 bases, with 15 bases of the junction left unmatched. CDR1 is LGHDT, CDR2 YNNKEL, per germline (reference sequence). This CDR3 has 20 residues. CDR3 amino acids: CASSHPGTSGGPFTADTQYF. The CDR3 nucleotides read TGTGCCAGCAGCCACCCCGGGACTAGCGGGGGTCCATTCACCGCAGATACGCAGTATTTT.

V is TRBV2 and J is TRBJ2-3, with a possible D match to TRBD2 (6 bases). There are 15 residues in the CDR3. V was shortened by 3 bases and J by 5 bases, with 15 bases between the two germline ends. Germline values: CDR1 SNHLY, CDR2 FYNNEI. DNA for the CDR3: TGTGCCAGCAGTGATTTGGCGGGACTTCTAGATACGCAGTATTTT. This codes for CASSDLAGLLDTQYF.

This clonotype was detected only a few times. The V call is TRBV4-1, the J call TRBJ1-5, with D possibly TRBD1 on 5 matching bases. Trimming shortened V by 0 bases and J by 7 bases, and 16 bases separated the two germline ends. The germline gives CDR1 MGHRA, CDR2 YSYEKL. The CDR3 loop spans 16 amino acids. The CDR3 sequence: CASSQDPGLRGQPQHF. The CDR3 region has the DNA TGCGCCAGCAGCCAAGATCCCGGGCTCCGGGGCCAGCCCCAGCATTTT.